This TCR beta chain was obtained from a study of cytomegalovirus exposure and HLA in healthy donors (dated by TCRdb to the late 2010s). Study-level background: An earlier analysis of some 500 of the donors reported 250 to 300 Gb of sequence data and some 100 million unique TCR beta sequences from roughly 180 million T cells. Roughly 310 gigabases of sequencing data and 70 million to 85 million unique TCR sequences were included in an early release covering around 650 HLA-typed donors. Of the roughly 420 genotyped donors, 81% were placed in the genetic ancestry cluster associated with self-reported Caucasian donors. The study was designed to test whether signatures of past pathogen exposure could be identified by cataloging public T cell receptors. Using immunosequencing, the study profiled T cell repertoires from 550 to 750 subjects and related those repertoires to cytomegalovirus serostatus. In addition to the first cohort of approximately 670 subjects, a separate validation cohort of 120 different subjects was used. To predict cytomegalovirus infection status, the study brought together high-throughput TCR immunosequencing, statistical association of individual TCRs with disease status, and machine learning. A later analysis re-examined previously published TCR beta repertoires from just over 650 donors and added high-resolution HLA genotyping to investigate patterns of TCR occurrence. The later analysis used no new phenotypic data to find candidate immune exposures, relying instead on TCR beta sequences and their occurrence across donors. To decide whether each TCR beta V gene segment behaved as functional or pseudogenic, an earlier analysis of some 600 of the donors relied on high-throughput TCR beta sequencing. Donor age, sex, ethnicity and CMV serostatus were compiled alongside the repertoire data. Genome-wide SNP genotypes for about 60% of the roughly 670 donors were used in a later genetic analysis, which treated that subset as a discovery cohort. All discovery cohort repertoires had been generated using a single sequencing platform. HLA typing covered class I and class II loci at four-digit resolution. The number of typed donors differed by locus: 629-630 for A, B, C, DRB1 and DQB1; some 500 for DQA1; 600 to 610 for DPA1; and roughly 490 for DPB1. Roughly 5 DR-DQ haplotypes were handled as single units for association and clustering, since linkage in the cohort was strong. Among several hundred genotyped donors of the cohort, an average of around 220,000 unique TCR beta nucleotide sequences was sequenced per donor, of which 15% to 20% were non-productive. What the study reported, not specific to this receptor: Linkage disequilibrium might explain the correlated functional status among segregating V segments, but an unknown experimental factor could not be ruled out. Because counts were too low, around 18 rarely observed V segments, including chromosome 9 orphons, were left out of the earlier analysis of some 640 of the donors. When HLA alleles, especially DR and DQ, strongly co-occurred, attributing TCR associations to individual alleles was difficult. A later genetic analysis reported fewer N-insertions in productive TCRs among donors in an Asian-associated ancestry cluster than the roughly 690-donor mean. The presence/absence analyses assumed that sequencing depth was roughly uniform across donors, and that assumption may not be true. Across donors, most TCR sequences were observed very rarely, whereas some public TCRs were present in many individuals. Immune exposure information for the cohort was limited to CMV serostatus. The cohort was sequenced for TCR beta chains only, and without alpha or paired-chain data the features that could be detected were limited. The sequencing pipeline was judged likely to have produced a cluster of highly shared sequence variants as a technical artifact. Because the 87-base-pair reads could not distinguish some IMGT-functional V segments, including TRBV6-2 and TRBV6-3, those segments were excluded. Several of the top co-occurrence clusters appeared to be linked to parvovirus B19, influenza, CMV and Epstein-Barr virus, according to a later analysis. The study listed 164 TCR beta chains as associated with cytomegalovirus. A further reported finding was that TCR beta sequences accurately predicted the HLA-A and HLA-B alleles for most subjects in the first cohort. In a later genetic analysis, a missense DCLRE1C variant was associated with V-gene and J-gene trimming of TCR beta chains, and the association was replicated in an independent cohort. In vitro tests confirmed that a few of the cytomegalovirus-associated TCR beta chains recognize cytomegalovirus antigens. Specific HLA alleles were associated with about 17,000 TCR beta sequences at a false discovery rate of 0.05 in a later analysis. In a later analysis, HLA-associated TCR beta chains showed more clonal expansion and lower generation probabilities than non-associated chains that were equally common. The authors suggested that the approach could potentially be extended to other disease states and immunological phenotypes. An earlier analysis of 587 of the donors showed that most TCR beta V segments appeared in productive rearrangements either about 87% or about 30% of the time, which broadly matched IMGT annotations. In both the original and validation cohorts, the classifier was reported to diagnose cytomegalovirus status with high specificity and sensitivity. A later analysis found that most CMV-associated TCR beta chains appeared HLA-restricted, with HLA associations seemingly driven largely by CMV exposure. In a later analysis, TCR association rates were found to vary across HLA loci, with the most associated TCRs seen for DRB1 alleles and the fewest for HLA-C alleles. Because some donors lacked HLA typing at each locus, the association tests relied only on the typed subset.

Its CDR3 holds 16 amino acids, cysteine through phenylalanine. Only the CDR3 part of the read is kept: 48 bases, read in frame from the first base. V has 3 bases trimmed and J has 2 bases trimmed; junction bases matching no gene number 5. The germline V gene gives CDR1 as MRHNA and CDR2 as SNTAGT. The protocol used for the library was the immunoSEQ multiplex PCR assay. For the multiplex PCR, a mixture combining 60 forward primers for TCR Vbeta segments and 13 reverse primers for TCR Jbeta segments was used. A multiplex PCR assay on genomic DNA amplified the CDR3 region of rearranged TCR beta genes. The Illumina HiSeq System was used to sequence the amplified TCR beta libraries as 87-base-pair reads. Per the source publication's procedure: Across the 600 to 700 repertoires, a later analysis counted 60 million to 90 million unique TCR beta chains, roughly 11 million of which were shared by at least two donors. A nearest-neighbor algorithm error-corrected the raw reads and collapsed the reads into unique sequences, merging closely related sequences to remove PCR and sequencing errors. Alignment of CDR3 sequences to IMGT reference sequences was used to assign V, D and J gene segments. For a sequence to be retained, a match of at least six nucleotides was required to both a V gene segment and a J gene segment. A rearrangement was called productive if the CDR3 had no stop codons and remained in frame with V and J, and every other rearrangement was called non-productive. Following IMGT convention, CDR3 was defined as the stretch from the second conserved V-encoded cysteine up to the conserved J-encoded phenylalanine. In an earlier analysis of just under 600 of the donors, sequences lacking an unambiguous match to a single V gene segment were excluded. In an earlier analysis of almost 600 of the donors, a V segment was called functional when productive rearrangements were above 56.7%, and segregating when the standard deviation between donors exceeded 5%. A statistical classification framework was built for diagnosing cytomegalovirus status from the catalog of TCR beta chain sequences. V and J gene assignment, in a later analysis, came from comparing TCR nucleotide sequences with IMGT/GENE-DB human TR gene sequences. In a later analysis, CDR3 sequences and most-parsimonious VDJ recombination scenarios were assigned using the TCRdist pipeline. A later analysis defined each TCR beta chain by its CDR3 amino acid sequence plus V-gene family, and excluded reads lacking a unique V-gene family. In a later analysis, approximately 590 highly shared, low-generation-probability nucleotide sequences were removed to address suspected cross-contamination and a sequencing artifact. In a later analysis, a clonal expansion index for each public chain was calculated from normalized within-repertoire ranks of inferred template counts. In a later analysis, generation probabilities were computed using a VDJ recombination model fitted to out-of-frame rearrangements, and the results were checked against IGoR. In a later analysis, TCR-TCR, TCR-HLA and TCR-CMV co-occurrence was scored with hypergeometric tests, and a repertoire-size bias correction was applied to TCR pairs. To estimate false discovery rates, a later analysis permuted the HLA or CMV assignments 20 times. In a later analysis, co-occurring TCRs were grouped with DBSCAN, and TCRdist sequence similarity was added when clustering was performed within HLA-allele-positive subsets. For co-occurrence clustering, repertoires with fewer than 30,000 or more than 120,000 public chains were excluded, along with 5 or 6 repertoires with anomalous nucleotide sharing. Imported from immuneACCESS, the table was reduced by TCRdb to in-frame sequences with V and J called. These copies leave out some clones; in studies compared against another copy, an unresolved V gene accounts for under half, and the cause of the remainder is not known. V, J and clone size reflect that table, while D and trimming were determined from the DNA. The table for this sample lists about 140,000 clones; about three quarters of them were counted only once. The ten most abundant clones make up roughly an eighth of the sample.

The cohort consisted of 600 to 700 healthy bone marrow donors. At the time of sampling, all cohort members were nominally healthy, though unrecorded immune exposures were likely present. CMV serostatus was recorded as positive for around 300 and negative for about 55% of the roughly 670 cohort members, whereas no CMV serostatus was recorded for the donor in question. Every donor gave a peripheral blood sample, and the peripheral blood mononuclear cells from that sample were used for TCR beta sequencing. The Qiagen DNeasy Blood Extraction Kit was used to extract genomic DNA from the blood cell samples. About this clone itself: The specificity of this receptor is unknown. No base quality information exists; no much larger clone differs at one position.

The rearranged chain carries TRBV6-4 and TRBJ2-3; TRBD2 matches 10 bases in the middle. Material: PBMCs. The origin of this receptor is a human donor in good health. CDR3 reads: CASSESGGGNTDTQYF. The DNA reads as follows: TGTGCCAGCAGTGAGAGCGGGGGGGGCAACACAGATACGCAGTATTTT.